A selection of T cell receptor beta chains follows, all from one sample in a study of cytomegalovirus exposure and HLA in healthy donors. Profiled with immunoSEQ multiplex PCR; TCRdb holds only in-frame clones, not every one. The table records around 90,000 clones, about 80% of them present only once. The sample was PBMCs. The receptors derive from a male donor in good health and CMV-seropositive. Both conserved end residues are part of each CDR3. D genes are given only for firm matches. Clone size is stated in some rows and not others, as once, few, many or a class when expanded.

cdr3_aa cdr3_nt clone_size v_call d_call j_call cdr3_length
CSVAGGAIYNEQFF TGCAGCGTTGCTGGGGGGGCAATATACAATGAGCAGTTCTTC NA TRBV29-1 NA TRBJ2-1 14
CASSELGGGSSYEQYF TGTGCCAGCAGTGAACTTGGCGGGGGGAGCTCCTACGAGCAGTACTTC once TRBV6-1 TRBD2 TRBJ2-7 16
CASSLVRPGGYEKLFF TGTGCCAGCAGCTTAGTGCGGCCAGGGGGGTATGAAAAACTGTTTTTT once TRBV7-8 TRBD1 TRBJ1-4 16
CASSYRGSGNYGYTF TGTGCCAGCAGTTACCGGGGGTCGGGGAACTATGGCTACACCTTC NA TRBV6-5 NA TRBJ1-2 15
CSVEPTYGYTF TGCAGCGTTGAACCCACTTATGGCTACACCTTC NA TRBV29-1 NA TRBJ1-2 11
CASSPSGQGTGELFF TGCGCCAGCAGCCCCTCCGGACAGGGTACCGGGGAGCTGTTTTTT NA TRBV4-3 TRBD1 TRBJ2-2 15
CASSGTSGGATGANVLTF TGTGCCAGCAGCGGGACTAGCGGGGGGGCGACTGGGGCCAACGTCCTGACTTTC NA TRBV13 TRBD2 TRBJ2-6 18
CASSSQSNTEAFF TGTGCCAGCAGCTCCCAGTCTAACACTGAAGCTTTCTTT NA TRBV7-3 NA TRBJ1-1 13
CASRGVGGRGEKLFF TGTGCCAGCAGGGGGGTGGGGGGGCGTGGAGAAAAACTGTTTTTT NA TRBV27 NA TRBJ1-4 15
CASSLVGTGGIYGYTF TGTGCCAGCAGCTTAGTAGGGACAGGGGGCATCTATGGCTACACCTTC NA TRBV11-2 TRBD1 TRBJ1-2 16
CASSLDPGNYGYTF TGTGCCAGCAGCTTGGATCCGGGAAACTATGGCTACACCTTC NA TRBV5-4 NA TRBJ1-2 14
CASSPDVYRGHLNTEAFF TGTGCCAGTAGCCCAGATGTATACAGGGGGCACTTGAACACTGAAGCTTTCTTT NA TRBV19 TRBD1 TRBJ1-1 18
CASSPIREGREEKLFF TGCGCCAGCAGCCCAATAAGGGAGGGGAGGGAAGAAAAACTGTTTTTT NA TRBV4-1 NA TRBJ1-4 16
CASSIGSDNEQFF TGTGCCAGCAGCATCGGGTCCGACAATGAGCAGTTCTTC NA TRBV7-3 NA TRBJ2-1 13
CASLKLEGIMNTEAFF TGTGCCAGCCTTAAGCTGGAGGGAATCATGAACACTGAAGCTTTCTTT NA TRBV5-6 NA TRBJ1-1 16
CASRQGEMNTEAFF TGTGCCAGTAGACAGGGGGAGATGAACACTGAAGCTTTCTTT NA TRBV14 TRBD1 TRBJ1-1 14
CASKMDRDTVYGYTF TGTGCCAGCAAAATGGACCGGGACACAGTCTATGGCTACACCTTC NA TRBV6-5 NA TRBJ1-2 15
CSVKTRTVDTGELFF TGCAGCGTGAAAACTAGGACAGTCGACACCGGGGAGCTGTTTTTT NA TRBV29-1 NA TRBJ2-2 15
CASSATGANSPLHF TGCGCCAGCAGCGCCACAGGGGCCAATTCACCCCTCCACTTT NA TRBV4-3 TRBD1 TRBJ1-6 14
CASSQAGGFGEAFF TGCGCCAGCAGCCAGGCAGGGGGTTTCGGTGAAGCTTTCTTT NA TRBV4-1 TRBD1 TRBJ1-1 14
CASSQAAGELNTEAFF TGCGCCAGCAGCCAAGCGGCCGGGGAATTGAACACTGAAGCTTTCTTT NA TRBV4-1 NA TRBJ1-1 16
CASRDGTGLINQPQHF TGTGCCAGCAGAGATGGGACAGGGTTGATCAATCAGCCCCAGCATTTT NA TRBV5-8 TRBD1 TRBJ1-5 16
CASSLGAGGDYEQYF TGCGCCAGCAGCTTGGGAGCGGGGGGGGACTACGAGCAGTACTTC NA TRBV5-1 TRBD2 TRBJ2-7 15
CASSPLSRGGEQYF TGTGCCAGCAGCCCCCTTTCAAGGGGCGGCGAGCAGTACTTC NA TRBV7-8 NA TRBJ2-7 14